The entry below describes one TCR beta chain. Looked up from germline, CDR1 is LGHDT and CDR2 is YNNKEL (reference sequence). Trimming left V 1 base short and J 1 base short, with 17 bases between. The CDR3 is made up of 17 amino acids. The sample originates from a study of blood T cell repertoires in COVID-19. Overall study context: Italy, Spain and the United States were the sources of the convalescent and acute COVID-19 samples. In each case, the material was cDNA or gDNA derived from T cells, B-cell-depleted T cells, or PBMCs.

The assay was immunoSEQ multiplex PCR, and TCRdb's table has in-frame clones only and misses some. Among 300,000 or so clones listed, around four fifths were seen once. The V and J genes are TRBV3-1 (or the pseudogene TRBV3-2) and TRBJ2-7; the D gene is possibly TRBD2 (5 bases). The sequencing sample was made of peripheral blood. This receptor was obtained from a woman aged 50 to 65 with active or convalescent COVID-19. The CDR3 region is CASSQVSRRALSYEQYF. CDR3 DNA sequence: TGTGCCAGCAGCCAAGTGTCGAGGCGGGCCTTATCCTACGAGCAGTACTTC.